Given below is one T cell receptor (beta chain) in context. The record originates from a study of blood T cell repertoires in COVID-19. Background on the study: The United States, Italy and Spain provided the acute and convalescent COVID-19 samples.

V lost 2 bases, J lost 3 bases, and 10 bases lay in between. The length of the CDR3 is 13 residues. The germline gives CDR1 GTSNPN, CDR2 SVGIG (reference sequence). Profiling relied on immunoSEQ multiplex PCR, and the TCRdb table lists in-frame clones only, not all of them. The sample lists almost 95,000 clones, roughly 84% occurring once. The sequence derives from a man in his 60s with acute or convalescent COVID-19. The chain couples TRBV30 to TRBJ1-1, with unresolved D. Source material: peripheral blood. The CDR3 here is CAWSKSRDTEAFF. For the CDR3, the DNA is TGTGCCTGGAGTAAAAGCCGGGACACTGAAGCTTTCTTT. The full variable domain, rest sourced from reference TRBV30 and TRBJ1-1, is SQTIHQWPATLVQPVGSPLSLECTVEGTSNPNLYWYRQAAGRGLQLLFYSVGIGQISSEVPQNLSASRPQDRQFILSSKKLLLSDSGFYLCAWSKSRDTEAFFGQGTRLTVV.